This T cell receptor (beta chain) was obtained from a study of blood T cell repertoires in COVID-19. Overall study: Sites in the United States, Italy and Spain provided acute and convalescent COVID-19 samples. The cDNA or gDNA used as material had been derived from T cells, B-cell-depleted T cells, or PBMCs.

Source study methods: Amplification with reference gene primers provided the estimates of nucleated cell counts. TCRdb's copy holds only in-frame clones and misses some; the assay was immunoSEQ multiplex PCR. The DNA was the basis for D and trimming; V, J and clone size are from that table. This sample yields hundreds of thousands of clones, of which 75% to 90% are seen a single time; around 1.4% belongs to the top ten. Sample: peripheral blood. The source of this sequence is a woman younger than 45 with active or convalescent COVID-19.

CDR3 sequence reads: CASSDEEDTQYF. Written as DNA, the CDR3 is TGCGCCAGCAGTGATGAGGAAGATACGCAGTATTTT. The chain joins TRBV10-1 to TRBJ2-3, with D uncertain. This CDR3 is 12 amino acids long. CDR1 WNHNN and CDR2 SYGVQD come from the germline V gene (reference sequence). V lost 3 bases, J lost 5 bases, and 6 bases lay in between.